The 26 T cell receptor beta chains below all came from one sample that was sequenced in a study of cytomegalovirus exposure and HLA in healthy donors. In the PCR, 60 Vbeta and 13 Jbeta primers were used. TCRdb's table, derived via immunoSEQ multiplex PCR, lists solely in-frame clones and lacks some. The table lists about 150,000 clones, 70% to 80% of them singletons. Sequenced: PBMCs. The origin of the receptors is a human donor in good health.

This chain uses TRBV4-1 with TRBJ2-7; D call uncertain. The germline V gene encodes CDR1 MGHRA and CDR2 YSYEKL. The CDR3 has 14 residues. V gave up 2 bases and J gave up 2 bases, with 10 bases separating them. CDR3: CASSQSDGAYEQYF. CDR3 nucleotides: TGCGCCAGCAGCCAAAGTGACGGAGCCTACGAGCAGTACTTC.

J is TRBJ2-3 and V is TRBV6-4, with 11 bases matching TRBD2. Germline CDR1 MRHNA, CDR2 SNTAGT. The CDR3 extends over 17 amino acids. J lost 0 bases, V lost 2 bases, and 4 bases had no gene match. The CDR3 nucleotides are TGTGCCAGCAGTGACGAGTCTAGCGGGGGGAGCACAGATACGCAGTATTTT. Protein sequence: CASSDESSGGSTDTQYF.

The rearrangement uses TRBV4-1 and TRBJ1-6; 8 nucleotides line up with TRBD1. The CDR3 covers 18 residues. Germline V gives CDR1 MGHRA, CDR2 YSYEKL. After removal of 4 bases from V and 7 bases from J, the junction contained 15 bases not matched to a gene. The CDR3 nucleotides are TGCGCCAGCAGCCCAAACACCCCCCGGACAGGGTGGAATTCACCCCTCCACTTT. Its protein product is CASSPNTPRTGWNSPLHF.

CDR3 loop: CAWSVQGRANEKLFF. CDR3 in DNA: TGTGCCTGGAGTGTACAGGGGCGAGCTAATGAAAAACTGTTTTTT. V and J are TRBV30 and TRBJ1-4, with 7 bases that match TRBD1. The germline CDR1 and CDR2 sequences are GTSNPN and SVGIG (reference sequence). CDR3 length equals 15 residues. V lost 0 bases and J lost 3; bases outside the gene matches: 4.

This clone was counted only a few times. As DNA, the CDR3 is TGCGCCAGCAGCTCCAGGGACAGGAACACTGAAGCTTTCTTT. Residues: CASSSRDRNTEAFF. The rearrangement uses TRBV5-1 and TRBJ1-1; 7 nucleotides align to TRBD1. The germline gives CDR1 SGHRS, CDR2 YFSETQ. V trimming: 3 bases; J trimming: 1 base; junction bases outside the gene matches: 3. The length of the CDR3 is 14 residues.

Only a few counts were recorded for this clone. The V and J genes are TRBV29-1 and TRBJ2-1, with D tentatively TRBD2 (6 bases). The V end lost 7 bases, the J end lost 3 bases, and 28 bases lay between the germline ends. The CDR3 is 18 amino acids. CDR1 is SQVTM and CDR2 is ANQGSEA in the germline V gene. CDR3 in DNA: TGCAGCGGTAAGACCACCTTGGGGGGAGCGGAACACTACAATGAGCAGTTCTTC. Translating gives CSGKTTLGGAEHYNEQFF.

CDR3 region: CASSLVVRGATNEKLFF. The DNA of the CDR3 is TGCGCCAGCAGCTTGGTTGTCAGGGGTGCCACTAATGAAAAACTGTTTTTT. The rearrangement links TRBV5-1 to TRBJ1-4, with a possible D match to TRBD1 (6 bases). The V gene's germline CDR1 is SGHRS and CDR2 YFSETQ. Trimming took 0 bases from V and 2 from J, leaving 14 bases between them. The CDR3 extends over 17 amino acids.

The genes are TRBV27 and TRBJ2-5, with D possibly matching TRBD2 (7 bases). In germline, CDR1 is MNHEY, CDR2 SMNVEV (reference sequence). V was trimmed by 6 bases and J by 5 bases, leaving 22 bases between them. CDR3 size: 16 residues. CDR3 sequence (DNA): TGTGCCAGCAGCACCTTTGGGGGGGGGCCAGGGGAGACCCAGTACTTC. Encoded protein: CASSTFGGGPGETQYF.

There are a few counts of this clone. The rearrangement uses TRBV6-5 and TRBJ1-2; 7 bases are a match to TRBD1. Germline loops: CDR1 MNHEY, CDR2 SVGAGI. The ends lost 4 bases at V and 11 bases at J; junction bases unmatched: 7. The length of the CDR3 is 12 residues. CDR3 protein: CASSLRQGVYTF. CDR3 nucleotides: TGTGCCAGCAGTTTGAGACAGGGAGTATACACCTTC.

The genes are TRBV19 and TRBJ1-1; 10 nucleotides agree with TRBD1. The CDR3 is made up of 14 amino acids. Trimming at V came to 6 bases and at J to 11 bases, leaving 12 bases not matched to a gene. CDR1 LNHDA and CDR2 SQIVND come from the germline V gene (reference sequence). As DNA, the CDR3 is TGTGCCAGTAGCTCAAAGGAAGGGACAGGGGCGGCTTTCTTT. Translated, it gives CASSSKEGTGAAFF. The full variable domain, completed using reference TRBV19 and TRBJ1-1, is DGGITQSPKYLFRKEGQNVTLSCEQNLNHDAMYWYRQDPGQGLRLIYYSQIVNDFQKGDIAEGYSVSREKKESFPLTVTSAQKNPTAFYLCASSSKEGTGAAFFGQGTRLTVV.

CDR3 region: CASSPGTYNSPLHF. CDR3 DNA: TGTGCCAGCAGCCCAGGAACCTATAATTCACCCCTCCACTTT. The rearrangement links TRBV7-9 to TRBJ1-6; unclear D gene. Trimming took 5 bases from V and 2 from J, leaving 7 bases between them. The CDR3 is made up of 14 amino acids. The V gene's germline CDR1 is SEHNR and CDR2 FQNEAQ (reference sequence).

The chain combines TRBV18 with TRBJ2-7; TRBD2 agrees at 7 bases. CDR1 is KGHSH and CDR2 is LQKENI in the germline V gene. Unmatched junction bases numbered 1, after V lost 2 bases and J lost 3 bases. The CDR3 is 13 amino acids. The CDR3, as DNA: TGTGCCAGCTCACCAAGCGGGATCTACGAGCAGTACTTC. Amino acid sequence: CASSPSGIYEQYF.

A single count supports this clone. The chain has TRBV7-2 and TRBJ2-7; D is unresolved. Germline CDR1 SGHTA, CDR2 FQGNSA. The CDR3 totals 10 residues. Trimming stripped 5 bases from V and 4 bases from J, with 3 bases between. The CDR3 DNA follows: TGTGCCAGCAGCCATTACGAGCAGTACTTC. Translating it yields CASSHYEQYF.

The chain carries TRBV6-5 and TRBJ2-2; TRBD1 matches 9 bases. The J segment lost 6 bases and the V segment lost 6 bases, leaving 8 bases of the junction unmatched. Germline V CDR1 and CDR2: MNHEY, SVGAGI. CDR3 size: 15 residues. The CDR3 loop is CASRGRQGVAGELFF. Written as DNA, the CDR3 is TGTGCCAGCAGAGGACGACAGGGGGTAGCCGGGGAGCTGTTTTTT.

The genes are TRBV6-5 and TRBJ2-1; TRBD2 matches at 7 bases. Germline V lookup: CDR1 MNHEY, CDR2 SVGAGI. V lost 2 bases and J lost 0; bases outside the gene matches: 1. This CDR3 is built from 15 residues. CDR3 residues: CASSYGTTSYNEQFF. The DNA for the CDR3 is TGTGCCAGCAGTTACGGGACTACCTCCTACAATGAGCAGTTCTTC.

This clone was recorded only once. The J gene is TRBJ2-1, the V gene TRBV9; perhaps TRBD2 as D (6 bases). V was pared by 0 bases and J by 5 bases, with 9 bases between. The germline CDR1 and CDR2 sequences are SGDLS and YYNGEE. This CDR3 comprises 14 residues. CDR3 amino acids: CASSVVWGDNEQFF. CDR3 DNA sequence: TGTGCCAGCAGCGTAGTTTGGGGGGACAATGAGCAGTTCTTC.

The chain employs TRBV19 and TRBJ2-1; D is uncertain. This CDR3 is 12 amino acids long. Germline CDR1 and CDR2: LNHDA and SQIVND (reference sequence). Trimming took off 3 bases at V and 8 bases at J, with 8 bases between the two ends. For the CDR3, the DNA is TGTGCCAGTAGTATCCGAGTCGATGAGCAGTTCTTC. Translation: CASSIRVDEQFF.

The chain employs TRBV7-6 and TRBJ2-1; 9 bases map to TRBD2. The V gene's germline CDR1 is SGHVS and CDR2 FNYEAQ. J lost 7 bases, V lost 2 bases, and 9 bases had no gene match. The CDR3 has 16 amino acids. CDR3 nucleotide sequence: TGTGCCAGCAGCTTAAACGGCGGGAGGGGCGGGAATGAGCAGTTCTTC. Protein product: CASSLNGGRGGNEQFF.

The chain carries TRBV30 and TRBJ2-7; D is ambiguous. The CDR3 consists of 14 residues. Trimming cost V 8 bases and J 2 bases, with 19 bases left between them. Looked up from germline, CDR1 is GTSNPN and CDR2 is SVGIG (reference sequence). The CDR3 reads CALRDVTETYEQYF. The CDR3 coding sequence is TGTGCCCTGAGAGATGTAACAGAGACCTACGAGCAGTACTTC.

The V and J genes are TRBV6-1 and TRBJ2-3, with 7 bases aligning to TRBD2. Germline CDR1 and CDR2: MNHNS and SASEGT. CDR3 length: 14 amino acids. With V trimmed by 8 bases and J by 2 bases, 7 bases remained unmatched. The CDR3 here is CASGSGDHTDTQYF. In DNA form, the CDR3 reads TGTGCCAGCGGAAGCGGGGACCACACAGATACGCAGTATTTT.

The chain combines TRBV6-5 with TRBJ2-3; D is possibly TRBD2 (5 bases). Germline V gene lookup returns CDR1 MNHEY and CDR2 SVGAGI. The V end was cut by 3 bases, the J end by 7 bases, with 17 bases between. The CDR3 consists of 15 residues. The CDR3 region is CASSYSEAPRYTQYF. The CDR3 DNA reads as TGTGCCAGCAGTTATAGCGAGGCCCCCAGGTATACGCAGTATTTT.

The rearrangement joins TRBV10-1 to TRBJ2-1, with a weak D call TRBD2 (5 bases). This CDR3 region has 12 residues. CDR1 is WNHNN and CDR2 is SYGVQD in the germline V gene (reference sequence). With 4 bases removed from V and 8 bases from J, the gap between germline ends came to 9 bases. CDR3 bases: TGCGCCAGCAGTGGGCTAGCCGATGAGCAGTTCTTC. Translated: CASSGLADEQFF.

The genes are TRBV6-4 and TRBJ1-1; D not certain. Germline V lookup: CDR1 MRHNA, CDR2 SNTAGT. V shed 2 bases and J shed 7 bases, with 8 bases lying between them. CDR3 size: 12 residues. The CDR3: CASSDGVGEAFF. The CDR3 region has the DNA TGTGCCAGCAGTGACGGAGTTGGTGAAGCTTTCTTT.

V usage is TRBV30 and J usage is TRBJ1-1, with a possible D match to TRBD1 (5 bases). The CDR3 covers 13 residues. CDR1 GTSNPN and CDR2 SVGIG come from the germline V gene (reference sequence). V lost 1 base and J 9 bases, leaving 15 bases between the germline ends. The CDR3 DNA is TGTGCCTGGAGTGGGGGCAGGTCAAGCCAAGCTTTCTTT. Amino acid sequence: CAWSGGRSSQAFF.

This clone has a handful of counts. The genes are TRBV5-4 and TRBJ2-1; 10 nucleotides agree with TRBD1. Germline V gives CDR1 SGHNT, CDR2 YYREEE (reference sequence). V lost 3 bases, J lost 3 bases, and 3 bases stayed unmatched. This CDR3 spans 15 amino acids. The CDR3 loop reads CASSWGTGDYNEQFF. CDR3 DNA: TGTGCCAGCAGCTGGGGGACAGGGGACTACAATGAGCAGTTCTTC.

The chain employs TRBV7-9 and TRBJ1-1, with D unresolved. Trimming removed 1 base at V and 2 bases at J, with 8 bases between. The V gene's germline CDR1 is SEHNR and CDR2 FQNEAQ (reference sequence). CDR3 length: 14 amino acids. The CDR3 DNA reads as TGTGCCAGCAGCTTAGAAGGCGGAAACACTGAAGCTTTCTTT. Residues: CASSLEGGNTEAFF.